This T cell receptor beta chain was captured in a study of CD8 T cells in Susac syndrome. Reverse transcription of about 0.45 to 1 ug RNA was performed with random hexamers. By means of immunoSEQ multiplex PCR, TCR beta CDR3 spanning 54 Vbeta and 13 Jbeta underwent amplification. TCRdb ran MiXCR on the immunoSEQ multiplex PCR reads and lists one entry per CDR3 protein. The sample has around 200,000 distinct CDR3 sequences, approximately 95% seen once; the top ten hold 0.082%. J lost 5 bases, V lost 2 bases, and 10 bases had no gene match. The CDR3 is 15 residues long. Germline lookup yields CDR1 GTSNPN and CDR2 SVGIG (reference sequence). The study sequenced TCR beta in blood CD8+ and CD4+ T cells. Relapsing-remitting disease, either stable or active, was present in the treatment-naive patients who were the multiple sclerosis controls. CD8+ and CD4+ T cells were negatively isolated; TEMRA cells were FACS-enriched.

The receptor was isolated from a human donor with multiple sclerosis. The sequenced sample consisted of CD4+ T cells from PBMCs. The chain links TRBV30 to TRBJ1-1, with 8 bases aligning to TRBD1. The CDR3 DNA is TGTGCCTGGAGTCCATCTAGGACAGGGCAAACTGAAGCTTTCTTT. Amino acid sequence: CAWSPSRTGQTEAFF. Supplemented by reference TRBV30 and TRBJ1-1, the full variable domain reads SQTIHQWPATLVQPVGSPLSLECTVEGTSNPNLYWYRQAAGRGLQLLFYSVGIGQISSEVPQNLSASRPQDRQFILSSKKLLLSDSGFYLCAWSPSRTGQTEAFFGQGTRLTVV.